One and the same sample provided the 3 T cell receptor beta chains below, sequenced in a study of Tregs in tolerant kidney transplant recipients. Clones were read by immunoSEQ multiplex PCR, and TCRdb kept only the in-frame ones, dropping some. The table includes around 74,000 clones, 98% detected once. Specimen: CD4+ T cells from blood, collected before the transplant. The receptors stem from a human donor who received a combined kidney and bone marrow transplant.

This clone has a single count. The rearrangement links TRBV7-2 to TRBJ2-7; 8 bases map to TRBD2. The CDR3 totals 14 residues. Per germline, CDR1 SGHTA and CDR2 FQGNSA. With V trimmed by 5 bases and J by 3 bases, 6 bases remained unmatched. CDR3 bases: TGTGCCAGCAGCGTATCCGGGACTAGCTACGAGCAGTACTTC. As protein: CASSVSGTSYEQYF.

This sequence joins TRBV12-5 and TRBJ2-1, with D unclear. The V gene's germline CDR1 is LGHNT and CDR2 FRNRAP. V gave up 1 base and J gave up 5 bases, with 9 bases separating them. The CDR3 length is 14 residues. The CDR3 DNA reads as TGTGCTAGTGGTTTGGGACTCGGAAACAATGAGCAGTTCTTC. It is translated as CASGLGLGNNEQFF.

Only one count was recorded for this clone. In DNA form, the CDR3 reads TGTGCCAGCAGTGCTATCGCGGGAGATACGCAGTATTTT. It yields the protein CASSAIAGDTQYF. The V call is TRBV6-5, the J call TRBJ2-3; a possible D gene is TRBD2 (5 bases). Germline-derived CDR1 and CDR2 are MNHEY and SVGAGI. The V and J ends lost 5 bases and 5 bases respectively, with 11 bases between them. CDR3 size: 13 residues.